Below, 29 T cell receptor beta chains from the same sample are listed, as sequenced in a study of shared clonotypes between healthy human individuals. The repertoire was sequenced with immunoSEQ multiplex PCR; TCRdb's copy has only in-frame clones and lacks some. Found here are about 1.5 million clones, roughly 96% of them singletons; the top ten hold over 1%. Input material: naive CD4+ T cells sorted from blood. Described subset: CD45RA+ positively selected. All receptors derive from a young man in good health.

The genes are TRBV4-3 and TRBJ1-5; D gene ambiguous. The V and J ends lost 0 bases and 8 bases respectively, with 14 bases between them. CDR3 length: 15 amino acids. Germline V lookup: CDR1 LGHNA, CDR2 YSLEER. As DNA, the CDR3 is TGCGCCAGCAGCCAAGATTATGGAGGGTTAGAGCCCCAGCATTTT. Its translation is CASSQDYGGLEPQHF.

The V and J genes are TRBV5-4 and TRBJ2-2; D remains ambiguous. This CDR3 spans 14 amino acids. Trimming removed 0 bases at V and 7 bases at J, with 10 bases between. CDR1 SGHNT and CDR2 YYREEE come from the germline V gene (reference sequence). The CDR3 region is CASSLGQWGGELFF. CDR3 coding DNA: TGTGCCAGCAGCTTGGGTCAGTGGGGCGGGGAGCTGTTTTTT.

The V and J genes are TRBV5-1 and TRBJ2-7; 11 bases map to TRBD2. Germline loops: CDR1 SGHRS, CDR2 YFSETQ. The CDR3 sequence is 16 residues long. Trimming took 1 base from V and 4 from J; bases not matched to a gene: 7. CDR3 loop: CASSLQLAGAGYEQYF. In DNA, the CDR3 is TGCGCCAGCAGCTTGCAACTAGCGGGAGCCGGGTACGAGCAGTACTTC. The whole variable domain, remainder taken from reference TRBV5-1 and TRBJ2-7, is KAGVTQTPRYLIKTRGQQVTLSCSPISGHRSVSWYQQTPGQGLQFLFEYFSETQRNKGNFPGRFSGRQFSNSRSEMNVSTLELGDSALYLCASSLQLAGAGYEQYFGPGTRLTVT.

This clone has only one observation. This sequence joins TRBV11-2 and TRBJ2-1; possible D gene TRBD2, 6 bases. Trimming took off 4 bases at V and 7 bases at J, with 14 bases between the two ends. The germline V gene encodes CDR1 SGHAT and CDR2 FQNNGV. This CDR3 contains 14 residues. In DNA, the CDR3 is TGTGCCAGCAGCTCGGCGGGACGGTGGAATGAGCAGTTCTTC. Protein: CASSSAGRWNEQFF. The whole variable domain, remainder taken from reference TRBV11-2 and TRBJ2-1, is EAGVAQSPRYKIIEKRQSVAFWCNPISGHATLYWYQQILGQGPKLLIQFQNNGVVDDSQLPKDRFSAERLKGVDSTLKIQPAKLEDSAVYLCASSSAGRWNEQFFGPGTRLTVL.

This CDR3 is CSVEDRGLGNTIYF. CDR3 sequence (DNA): TGCAGCGTTGAAGACAGGGGGCTAGGAAACACCATATATTTT. The chain links TRBV29-1 to TRBJ1-3, with TRBD1 matching over 8 bases. The CDR3 runs to 14 residues. The germline gives CDR1 SQVTM, CDR2 ANQGSEA. J gave up 4 bases and V 0 bases, and 2 bases lay outside the gene matches.

This chain connects TRBV28 to TRBJ2-1, with 13 bases aligning to TRBD2. The CDR3 has 18 amino acids. The germline CDR1 and CDR2 sequences are MDHEN and SYDVKM. The ends lost 6 bases at V and 8 bases at J; junction bases unmatched: 16. The CDR3 is CASSTIPGTSGRAYEQFF. DNA of the CDR3: TGTGCCAGCAGCACTATCCCCGGTACTAGCGGGAGGGCATATGAGCAGTTCTTC.

The gene calls are TRBV28 and TRBJ2-5; D is possibly TRBD2 (6 bases). The V end was cut by 3 bases, the J end by 2 bases, with 10 bases between. The CDR3 totals 14 residues. CDR1 is MDHEN, CDR2 SYDVKM, per germline. The CDR3 loop is CASSFGGMQETQYF. Written as DNA, the CDR3 is TGTGCCAGCAGTTTCGGAGGGATGCAAGAGACCCAGTACTTC.

The chain uses TRBV6-5 and TRBJ1-1, with D possibly matching TRBD1 (5 bases). Germline CDR1 MNHEY, CDR2 SVGAGI. V gave up 5 bases and J gave up 1 base, with 14 bases separating them. The CDR3 is 15 residues long. For the CDR3, the DNA is TGTGCCAGCAGTGGGGGACCGATTGCGAACACTGAAGCTTTCTTT. Its protein product is CASSGGPIANTEAFF.

V and J are TRBV5-1 and TRBJ2-2, with D hard to call. The CDR3 spans 13 residues. CDR1 SGHRS and CDR2 YFSETQ come from the germline V gene. V was pared by 0 bases and J by 7 bases, with 7 bases between. The CDR3 is CASSLVGDGELFF. The CDR3, as DNA: TGCGCCAGCAGCTTGGTGGGTGACGGGGAGCTGTTTTTT. Complete variable domain (other parts from reference TRBV5-1 and TRBJ2-2): KAGVTQTPRYLIKTRGQQVTLSCSPISGHRSVSWYQQTPGQGLQFLFEYFSETQRNKGNFPGRFSGRQFSNSRSEMNVSTLELGDSALYLCASSLVGDGELFFGEGSRLTVL.

V and J are TRBV9 and TRBJ2-7, with TRBD1 matching 12 bases. J gave up 4 bases and V 4 bases, and 9 bases lay outside the gene matches. The CDR3 consists of 16 residues. CDR1 SGDLS and CDR2 YYNGEE come from the germline V gene. The CDR3 coding sequence is TGTGCCAGCAGCCTCACAGGGACAGGGGGCCCGTACGAGCAGTACTTC. Translating gives CASSLTGTGGPYEQYF.

The chain is built from TRBV5-6 and TRBJ2-1; D gene unclear. V lost 1 base and J lost 9, with 8 bases in between. Germline CDR1 SGHDT, CDR2 YYEEEE. This CDR3 contains 12 residues. In nucleotides, the CDR3 is TGTGCCAGCAGCTTGTTAGGGTTTGAGCAGTTCTTC. Protein: CASSLLGFEQFF.

J is TRBJ1-5 and V is TRBV2; D is perhaps TRBD1 (5 bases). V lost 2 bases and J lost 6, with 17 bases in between. Germline loops: CDR1 SNHLY, CDR2 FYNNEI. The CDR3 sequence is 16 residues long. CDR3 sequence: CASSEQGSFFGQPQHF. The CDR3 DNA reads as TGTGCCAGCAGTGAACAGGGTTCTTTTTTCGGTCAGCCCCAGCATTTT.

This chain joins TRBV5-1 and TRBJ2-3, with D tentatively TRBD1 (6 bases). Deletions cut 1 base from V and 6 bases from J, with 12 bases between. The CDR3 contains 14 residues. Germline V gene data show CDR1 as SGHRS and CDR2 as YFSETQ. DNA of the CDR3: TGCGCCAGCAGCTTGATACAGGGTAGGGATACGCAGTATTTT. Translated, it gives CASSLIQGRDTQYF.

The V gene is TRBV7-9, the J gene TRBJ2-7, with 9 nucleotides matching TRBD2. J gave up 3 bases and V 6 bases, and 6 bases lay outside the gene matches. This CDR3 is 14 amino acids long. CDR1 and CDR2 (germline): SEHNR, FQNEAQ (reference sequence). CDR3 protein: CASRVVAGDYEQYF. In DNA, the CDR3 is TGTGCCAGCAGGGTGGTAGCGGGAGACTACGAGCAGTACTTC.

The chain uses TRBV18 and TRBJ2-2; 8 bases fit TRBD1. Looked up from germline, CDR1 is KGHSH and CDR2 is LQKENI. The J segment lost 4 bases and the V segment lost 3 bases, leaving 4 bases of the junction unmatched. The CDR3 covers 15 residues. CDR3 protein: CASSPDRVSTGELFF. The CDR3 nucleotides read TGTGCCAGCTCACCGGACAGGGTTAGCACCGGGGAGCTGTTTTTT.

Here the CDR3 reads CASSVRGSSYEQYF. The CDR3 DNA follows: TGTGCCAGCAGTGTTAGGGGTAGCTCCTACGAGCAGTACTTC. The chain is built from TRBV28 and TRBJ2-7; a possible D gene is TRBD1 (5 bases). Trimming took 5 bases from V and 0 from J, leaving 11 bases between them. CDR1 is MDHEN, CDR2 SYDVKM, per germline. The CDR3 is 14 residues long.

This chain connects TRBV28 to TRBJ1-5; 9 nucleotides match TRBD1. CDR3 length: 15 amino acids. The V segment lost 5 bases and the J segment 5 bases; nucleotides outside the gene matches: 7. From germline, CDR1 is MDHEN and CDR2 SYDVKM. The DNA of the CDR3 is TGTGCCAGCAGTCGAGGACAGGGGCTACATCAGCCCCAGCATTTT. This sequence encodes CASSRGQGLHQPQHF.

The J gene is TRBJ1-4, the V gene TRBV27; tentatively, D is TRBD1 (5 bases). This CDR3 is built from 17 residues. The germline V and J ends were trimmed by 4 bases and 4 bases, with 19 bases remaining between them. CDR1 is MNHEY, CDR2 SMNVEV, per germline (reference sequence). CDR3 in amino acids: CASSSSGVGGNNEKLFF. CDR3 in DNA: TGTGCCAGCAGTTCCTCCGGGGTTGGGGGAAATAATGAAAAACTGTTTTTT. The variable domain in full, completed from reference TRBV27 and TRBJ1-4, reads EAQVTQNPRYLITVTGKKLTVTCSQNMNHEYMSWYRQDPGLGLRQIYYSMNVEVTDKGDVPEGYKVSRKEKRNFPLILESPSPNQTSLYFCASSSSGVGGNNEKLFFGSGTQLSVL.

V gene TRBV15 combines with J gene TRBJ1-2; 7 positions agree with TRBD1. This CDR3 is built from 16 residues. Germline trimming cut 1 base from V and 4 bases from J; bases unmatched to any gene: 9. Germline CDR1 reads LNHNV; CDR2 reads YYDKDF (reference sequence). CDR3 residues: CATSRGPGGRSYGYTF. The CDR3, as DNA: TGTGCCACCAGCAGAGGTCCAGGGGGTCGGAGCTATGGCTACACCTTC.

The chain couples TRBV5-4 to TRBJ1-5; 9 bases fit TRBD1. Germline assignment: CDR1 SGHNT and CDR2 YYREEE (reference sequence). After removal of 4 bases from V and 7 bases from J, the junction contained 9 bases not matched to a gene. The CDR3 is 15 amino acids. CDR3 nucleotide sequence: TGTGCCAGCAGCGCCGGGACAGGGAATGGGCAGCCCCAGCATTTT. Protein sequence: CASSAGTGNGQPQHF.

A single count supports this clone. The rearrangement joins TRBV19 to TRBJ1-5, with a possible D match to TRBD1 (6 bases). Germline V gives CDR1 LNHDA, CDR2 SQIVND (reference sequence). Trimming left V 4 bases short and J 3 bases short, with 13 bases between. The CDR3 has 15 residues. The CDR3: CASSTSTGPNQPQHF. For the CDR3, the DNA is TGTGCCAGTAGTACCTCTACAGGGCCCAATCAGCCCCAGCATTTT.

The V call is TRBV10-3, the J call TRBJ2-3; D possibly corresponds to TRBD1 (6 bases). The CDR3 is 17 residues long. CDR1 is ENHRY, CDR2 SYGVKD, per germline. Trimming cost V 0 bases and J 1 base, with 14 bases left between them. The CDR3 sequence is CAISESRQASGTDTQYF. The CDR3 DNA sequence: TGTGCCATCAGTGAGTCCCGACAGGCCTCGGGCACAGATACGCAGTATTTT.

The chain has TRBV27 and TRBJ2-7; 7 bases map to TRBD1. Germline assignment: CDR1 MNHEY and CDR2 SMNVEV (reference sequence). The CDR3 covers 15 residues. Losses at the gene ends were 2 bases for V and 7 bases for J; bases not matched to a gene: 11. The CDR3 coding sequence is TGTGCCAGCAGTTTAGGGACAGCACTGTTAATTGAGCAGTACTTC. The encoded protein is CASSLGTALLIEQYF.

The chain links TRBV27 to TRBJ2-1; tentatively, D is TRBD2 (5 bases). Trimming stripped 7 bases from V and 6 bases from J, with 16 bases between. Germline assignment: CDR1 MNHEY and CDR2 SMNVEV (reference sequence). This CDR3 comprises 14 residues. CDR3 sequence: CASTRSGIVNEQFF. CDR3 nucleotide sequence: TGTGCCAGCACCCGGTCGGGGATAGTCAATGAGCAGTTCTTC.

This chain joins TRBV6-6 and TRBJ2-4, with D unclear. The CDR3 is made up of 13 amino acids. Germline V CDR1 and CDR2: MNHNY, SVGAGI (reference sequence). Trimming stripped 2 bases from V and 7 bases from J, with 9 bases between. The DNA for the CDR3 is TGTGCCAGCAGTTACGCGACCGGGAACATTCAGTACTTC. Protein product: CASSYATGNIQYF.

This clone was recorded once. The chain joins TRBV14 to TRBJ2-3, with D possibly being TRBD2 (5 bases). The germline V gene has CDR1 SGHDN and CDR2 FVKESK. V was shortened by 4 bases and J by 2 bases, with 16 bases between the two germline ends. The CDR3 is 16 residues long. In nucleotides, the CDR3 is TGTGCCAGCAGCCTCAAGAACCGGGAACCCACAGATACGCAGTATTTT. Its protein is CASSLKNREPTDTQYF.

The chain combines TRBV7-2 with TRBJ2-7; D perhaps matches TRBD1 (7 bases). The CDR3 is made up of 15 amino acids. V dropped 5 bases and J dropped 0 bases, with 14 bases sitting between them. Per germline, CDR1 SGHTA and CDR2 FQGNSA. The DNA for the CDR3 is TGTGCCAGCAGCACGGGGGACAGAAGCTCCTACGAGCAGTACTTC. Its protein product is CASSTGDRSSYEQYF.

DNA for the CDR3: TGTGCCAGCAGCCCAGGAGATCCCTACGAGCAGTACTTC. This sequence encodes CASSPGDPYEQYF. The gene calls are TRBV5-4 and TRBJ2-7; the D is unclear. V dropped 4 bases and J dropped 2 bases, with 10 bases sitting between them. CDR1 is SGHNT and CDR2 is YYREEE in the germline V gene (reference sequence). This CDR3 contains 13 residues.

This chain links TRBV10-1 with TRBJ2-2; 8 bases agree with TRBD1. The CDR3 is 14 residues long. The germline V gene encodes CDR1 WNHNN and CDR2 SYGVQD (reference sequence). The ends lost 6 bases at V and 5 bases at J; junction bases unmatched: 5. The CDR3 sequence is CASRKGQETGELFF. The CDR3, as DNA: TGCGCCAGCAGGAAGGGACAGGAAACCGGGGAGCTGTTTTTT.